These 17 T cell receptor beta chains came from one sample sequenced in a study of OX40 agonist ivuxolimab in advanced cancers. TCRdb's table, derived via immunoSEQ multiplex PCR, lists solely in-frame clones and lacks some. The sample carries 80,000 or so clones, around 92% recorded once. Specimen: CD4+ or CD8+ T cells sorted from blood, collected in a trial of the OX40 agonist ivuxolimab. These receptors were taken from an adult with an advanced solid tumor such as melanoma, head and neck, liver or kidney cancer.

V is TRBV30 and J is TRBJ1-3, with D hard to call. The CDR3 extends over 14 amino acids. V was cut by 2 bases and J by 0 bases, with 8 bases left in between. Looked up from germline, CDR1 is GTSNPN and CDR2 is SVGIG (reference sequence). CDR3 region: CAWSIGISGNTIYF. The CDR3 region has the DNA TGTGCCTGGAGTATAGGGATCTCTGGAAACACCATATATTTT.

CDR3 nucleotide sequence: TGTGCCAGCTCCATCCAGGGAGCAGATACGCAGTATTTT. Its translation: CASSIQGADTQYF. The J gene is TRBJ2-3, the V gene TRBV2; D may match TRBD1 or TRBD2 (5 bases each). Trimming took 8 bases from V and 4 from J, leaving 13 bases between them. Germline CDR1 and CDR2: SNHLY and FYNNEI. The CDR3 is 13 amino acids.

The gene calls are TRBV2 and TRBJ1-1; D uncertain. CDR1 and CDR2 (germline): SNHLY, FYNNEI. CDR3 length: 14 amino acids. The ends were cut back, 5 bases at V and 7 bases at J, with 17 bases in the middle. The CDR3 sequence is CASSSLRQANEAFF. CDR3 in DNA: TGTGCCAGCAGTTCCCTGAGGCAGGCCAATGAAGCTTTCTTT.

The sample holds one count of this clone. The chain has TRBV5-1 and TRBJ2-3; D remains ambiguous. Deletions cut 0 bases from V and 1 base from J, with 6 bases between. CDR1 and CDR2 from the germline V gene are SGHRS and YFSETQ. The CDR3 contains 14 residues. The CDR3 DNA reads TGCGCCAGCAGCTTGGGTTGGGGCACAGATACGCAGTATTTT. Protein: CASSLGWGTDTQYF.

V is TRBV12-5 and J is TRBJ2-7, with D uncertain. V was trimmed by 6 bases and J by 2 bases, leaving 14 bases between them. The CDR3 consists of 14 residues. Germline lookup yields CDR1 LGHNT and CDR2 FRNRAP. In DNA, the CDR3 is TGTGCTAGTGGCCGCAAGGACCCCCCCTACGAGCAGTACTTC. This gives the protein CASGRKDPPYEQYF.

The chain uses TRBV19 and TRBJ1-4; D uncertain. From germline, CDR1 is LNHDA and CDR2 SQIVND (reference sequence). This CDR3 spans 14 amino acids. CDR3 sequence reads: CVSKGFGTNEKLFF. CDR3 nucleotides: TGTGTCTCAAAAGGGTTCGGAACTAATGAAAAACTGTTTTTT.

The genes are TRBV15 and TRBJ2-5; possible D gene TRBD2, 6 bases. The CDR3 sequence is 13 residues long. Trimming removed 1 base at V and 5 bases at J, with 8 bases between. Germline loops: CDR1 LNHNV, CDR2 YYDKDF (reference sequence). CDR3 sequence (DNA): TGTGCCACCAGCAGAGGGGGACTGGAGACCCAGTACTTC. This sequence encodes CATSRGGLETQYF.

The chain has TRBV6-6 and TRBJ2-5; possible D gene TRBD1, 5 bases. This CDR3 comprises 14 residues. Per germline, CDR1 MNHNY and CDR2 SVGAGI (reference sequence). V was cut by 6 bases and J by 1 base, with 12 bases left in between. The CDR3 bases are TGTGCCAGCAGCAAGGGGCGGAGCCAAGAGACCCAGTACTTC. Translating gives CASSKGRSQETQYF.

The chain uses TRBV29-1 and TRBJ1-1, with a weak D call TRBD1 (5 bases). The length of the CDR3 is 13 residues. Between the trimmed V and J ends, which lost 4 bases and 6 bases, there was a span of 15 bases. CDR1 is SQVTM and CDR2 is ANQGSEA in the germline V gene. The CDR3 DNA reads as TGCAGCGTTGTAATTCTGTTGGGGGCTGAAGCTTTCTTT. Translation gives CSVVILLGAEAFF.

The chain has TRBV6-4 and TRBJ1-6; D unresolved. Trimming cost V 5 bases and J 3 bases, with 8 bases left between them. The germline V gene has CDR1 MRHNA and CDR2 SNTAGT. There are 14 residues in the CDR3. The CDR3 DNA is TGTGCCAGCAGTAAAGACTACTATAATTCACCCCTCCACTTT. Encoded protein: CASSKDYYNSPLHF.

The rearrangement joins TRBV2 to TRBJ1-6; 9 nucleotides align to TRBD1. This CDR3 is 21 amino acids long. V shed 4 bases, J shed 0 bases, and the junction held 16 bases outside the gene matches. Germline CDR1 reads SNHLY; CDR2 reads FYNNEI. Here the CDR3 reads CASSGRPERDRESSYNSPLHF. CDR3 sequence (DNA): TGTGCCAGCAGTGGCCGGCCCGAGCGGGACAGGGAGAGCTCCTATAATTCACCCCTCCACTTT.

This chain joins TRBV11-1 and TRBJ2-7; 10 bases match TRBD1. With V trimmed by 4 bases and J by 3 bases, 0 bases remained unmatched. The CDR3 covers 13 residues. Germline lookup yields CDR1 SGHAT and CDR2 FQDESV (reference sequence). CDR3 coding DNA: TGTGCCAGCAGCTGGACAGGGGGCTACGAGCAGTACTTC. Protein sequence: CASSWTGGYEQYF.

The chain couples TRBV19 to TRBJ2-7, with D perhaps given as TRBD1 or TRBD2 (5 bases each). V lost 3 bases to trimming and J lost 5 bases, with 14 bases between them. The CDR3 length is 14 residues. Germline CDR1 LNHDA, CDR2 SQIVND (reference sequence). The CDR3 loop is CASSMELGGHEQYF. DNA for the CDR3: TGTGCCAGTAGTATGGAACTTGGGGGTCACGAGCAGTACTTC.

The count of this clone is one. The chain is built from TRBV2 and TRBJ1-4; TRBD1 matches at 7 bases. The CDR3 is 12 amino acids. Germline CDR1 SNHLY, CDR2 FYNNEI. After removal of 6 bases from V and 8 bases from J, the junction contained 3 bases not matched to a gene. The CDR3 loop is CASRGDSEKLFF. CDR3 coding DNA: TGTGCCAGCAGGGGGGACAGCGAAAAACTGTTTTTT. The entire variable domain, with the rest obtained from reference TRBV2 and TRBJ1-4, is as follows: EPEVTQTPSHQVTQMGQEVILRCVPISNHLYFYWYRQILGQKVEFLVSFYNNEISEKSEIFDDQFSVERPDGSNFTLKIRSTKLEDSAMYFCASRGDSEKLFFGSGTQLSVL.

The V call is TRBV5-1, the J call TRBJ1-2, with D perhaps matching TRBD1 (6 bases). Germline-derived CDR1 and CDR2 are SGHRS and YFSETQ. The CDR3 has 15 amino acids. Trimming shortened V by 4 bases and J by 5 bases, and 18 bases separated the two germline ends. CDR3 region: CASSPWDGGRYGYTF. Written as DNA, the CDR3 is TGCGCCAGCAGCCCTTGGGACGGGGGCAGGTATGGCTACACCTTC.

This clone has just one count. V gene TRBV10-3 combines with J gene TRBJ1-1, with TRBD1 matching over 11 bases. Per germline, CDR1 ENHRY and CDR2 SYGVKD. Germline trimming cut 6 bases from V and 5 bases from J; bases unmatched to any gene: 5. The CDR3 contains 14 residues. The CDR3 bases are TGTGCCATCAGGGGAGGACAGGGGGCGACTGAAGCTTTCTTT. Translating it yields CAIRGGQGATEAFF.

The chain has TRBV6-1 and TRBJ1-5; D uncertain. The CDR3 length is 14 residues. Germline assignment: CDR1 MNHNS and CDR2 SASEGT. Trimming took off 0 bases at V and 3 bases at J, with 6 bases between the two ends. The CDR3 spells CASSEARANQPQHF. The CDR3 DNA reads TGTGCCAGCAGTGAAGCGAGGGCCAATCAGCCCCAGCATTTT.